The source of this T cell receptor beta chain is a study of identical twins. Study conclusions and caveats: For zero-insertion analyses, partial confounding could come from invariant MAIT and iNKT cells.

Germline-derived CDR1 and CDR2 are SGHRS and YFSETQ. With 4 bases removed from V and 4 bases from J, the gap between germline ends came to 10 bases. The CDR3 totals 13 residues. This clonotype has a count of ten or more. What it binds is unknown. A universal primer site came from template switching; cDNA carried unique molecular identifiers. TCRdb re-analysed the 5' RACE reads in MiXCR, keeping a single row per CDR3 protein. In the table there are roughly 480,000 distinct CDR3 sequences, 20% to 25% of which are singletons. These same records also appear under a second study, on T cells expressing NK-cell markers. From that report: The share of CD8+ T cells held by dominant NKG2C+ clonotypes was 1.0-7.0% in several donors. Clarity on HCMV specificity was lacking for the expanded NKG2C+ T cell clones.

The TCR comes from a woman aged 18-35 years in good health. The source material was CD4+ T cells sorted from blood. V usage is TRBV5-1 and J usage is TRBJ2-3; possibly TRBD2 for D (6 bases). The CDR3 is CASSEDYADTQYF. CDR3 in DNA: TGCGCCAGCAGCGAGGACTACGCAGATACGCAGTATTTT.